The 21 T cell receptor beta chains given below trace back to one sample, sequenced in a study of T cells in Graves' hyperthyroidism and ophthalmopathy. What was amplified from RNA transcripts were TCR beta CDR3 regions. The HTBI primer set served for first-round RT-PCR of the TCR CDR3. TCRdb processed the multiplex PCR reads anew with MiXCR; each CDR3 protein has one entry. Counted here are approximately 740,000 distinct CDR3 sequences, about 14% occurring once; the ten biggest clones make up roughly 10%. Sequencing input: blood. These receptors were obtained from a woman aged 18-29 years with Graves' hyperthyroidism.

The chain is built from TRBV6-2 or TRBV6-3 and TRBJ2-7; 16 nucleotides agree with TRBD2. There are 15 residues in the CDR3. Germline CDR1 and CDR2: MNHEY and SVGEGT. Unmatched junction bases numbered 8, after V lost 7 bases and J lost 8 bases. In nucleotides, the CDR3 is TGTGCCAGCACCCTGGGGGGACTAGCGGGAGGGCAGCAGTACTTC. As protein: CASTLGGLAGGQQYF.

This clonotype was observed many times. V and J are TRBV28 and TRBJ2-1; 9 bases are shared with TRBD1. Per the germline V gene, CDR1 is MDHEN and CDR2 is SYDVKM. V trimming: 7 bases; J trimming: 6 bases; junction bases outside the gene matches: 7. The CDR3 is 14 residues long. Written as DNA, the CDR3 is TGTGCCAGCACAAGAGGGACAGGGTTCAATGAGCAGTTCTTC. The encoded protein is CASTRGTGFNEQFF.

The sample holds a few counts of this clonotype. The chain employs TRBV7-9 and TRBJ2-3, with no clear D. CDR1 SEHNR and CDR2 FQNEAQ come from the germline V gene (reference sequence). Trimming shortened V by 2 bases and J by 5 bases, and 5 bases separated the two germline ends. The CDR3 length is 12 residues. The CDR3 DNA reads as TGTGCCAGCAGCTTAATCAGAGATACGCAGTATTTT. It encodes CASSLIRDTQYF.

This clonotype was found many times. The rearrangement uses TRBV9 and TRBJ2-1; maybe TRBD2 (6 bases). Germline-derived CDR1 and CDR2 are SGDLS and YYNGEE. Trimming shortened V by 3 bases and J by 0 bases, and 10 bases separated the two germline ends. The CDR3 runs 15 residues. The CDR3 loop reads CASSERVSSYNEQFF. The CDR3 DNA follows: TGTGCCAGCAGCGAGCGGGTTAGCTCCTACAATGAGCAGTTCTTC. The whole variable domain, remainder taken from reference TRBV9 and TRBJ2-1, is DSGVTQTPKHLITATGQRVTLRCSPRSGDLSVYWYQQSLDQGLQFLIQYYNGEERAKGNILERFSAQQFPDLHSELNLSSLELGDSALYFCASSERVSSYNEQFFGPGTRLTVL.

This clonotype was counted ten times or more. This chain links TRBV7-9 with TRBJ2-1; the D gene is possibly TRBD2 (6 bases). CDR1 and CDR2 (germline): SEHNR, FQNEAQ (reference sequence). Trimming took off 0 bases at V and 3 bases at J, with 12 bases between the two ends. The CDR3 runs to 16 residues. The CDR3 DNA is TGTGCCAGCAGCTTAGCGGGGAGGACTTACTACAATGAGCAGTTCTTC. This codes for CASSLAGRTYYNEQFF.

This clonotype was counted at least ten times. The rearrangement uses TRBV20-1 and TRBJ2-3; TRBD1 aligns across 8 bases. The CDR3 runs 15 residues. V lost 6 bases, J lost 2 bases, and 10 bases stayed unmatched. CDR1 is DFQATT and CDR2 is SNEGSKA in the germline V gene (reference sequence). CDR3 in DNA: TGCAGTGCACCAAGGACAGGGCAAAACACAGATACGCAGTATTTT. Residues: CSAPRTGQNTDTQYF.

This clonotype was detected ten times or more. The chain combines TRBV28 with TRBJ2-7; no clear D. The germline V gene encodes CDR1 MDHEN and CDR2 SYDVKM. V lost 3 bases to trimming and J lost 4 bases, with 13 bases between them. The CDR3 spans 14 residues. The CDR3 DNA sequence: TGTGCCAGCAGTTTTAGGACGGGCAGATACGAGCAGTACTTC. It translates to CASSFRTGRYEQYF.

This clonotype was recorded at least ten times. J is TRBJ2-7 and V is TRBV11-2, with D perhaps being TRBD1 or TRBD2 (5 bases each). This CDR3 spans 13 amino acids. Trimming removed 3 bases at V and 9 bases at J, with 15 bases between. Per the germline V gene, CDR1 is SGHAT and CDR2 is FQNNGV. CDR3 sequence reads: CASSFTPAGTQYF. The CDR3 DNA is TGTGCCAGCAGCTTCACCCCTGCAGGGACGCAGTACTTC.

This clonotype was observed at least ten times. The chain uses TRBV7-9 and TRBJ2-5; 8 bases are shared with TRBD1. This CDR3 spans 15 amino acids. The junction had 9 bases not matched to a gene; V was cut back by 4 bases and J by 5 bases. Germline-derived CDR1 and CDR2 are SEHNR and FQNEAQ (reference sequence). CDR3 amino acids: CASSSYRGTRETQYF. The CDR3 nucleotides are TGTGCCAGCAGCTCGTACAGGGGGACCAGGGAGACCCAGTACTTC.

This clonotype has ten or more counts. The chain joins TRBV13 to TRBJ2-3; 8 positions match TRBD1. The V gene end was trimmed by 3 bases and the J gene end by 1 base; junction bases not matched to a gene: 6. CDR1 is PRHDT and CDR2 is FYEKMQ in the germline V gene (reference sequence). This CDR3 comprises 16 residues. As DNA, the CDR3 is TGTGCCAGCAGCTTCGGATGGGGACAGGGCACAGATACGCAGTATTTT. It codes for CASSFGWGQGTDTQYF.

The chain joins TRBV4-2 to TRBJ2-5; no reliable D call. The CDR3 runs to 18 residues. V gave up 0 bases and J gave up 5 bases, with 22 bases separating them. CDR1 is LGHNA, CDR2 YNFKEQ, per germline. The CDR3 DNA is TGTGCCAGCAGCCAAGAAGGGCTAACCGGCTACGTGGGGGAGACCCAGTACTTC. Residues: CASSQEGLTGYVGETQYF.

This clonotype was found many times. The rearrangement joins TRBV13 to TRBJ2-7; the D is unclear. Trimming shortened V by 0 bases and J by 3 bases, and 12 bases separated the two germline ends. Germline assignment: CDR1 PRHDT and CDR2 FYEKMQ (reference sequence). The CDR3 consists of 15 residues. The CDR3 spells CASSLGLSVDYEQYF. The DNA of the CDR3 is TGTGCCAGCAGCTTAGGCTTAAGCGTCGACTACGAGCAGTACTTC.

Many counts were recorded for this clonotype. The J gene is TRBJ2-1, the V gene TRBV29-1, with TRBD1 matching over 9 bases. J gave up 7 bases and V 6 bases, and 13 bases lay outside the gene matches. In germline, CDR1 is SQVTM, CDR2 ANQGSEA. This CDR3 contains 15 residues. The CDR3 loop is CSVASTLTGGNEQFF. For the CDR3, the DNA is TGCAGCGTCGCCTCCACTCTGACAGGGGGGAATGAGCAGTTCTTC.

This clonotype was picked up many times. The rearrangement links TRBV15 to TRBJ2-3; 10 nucleotides match TRBD2. The J segment lost 2 bases and the V segment lost 5 bases, leaving 7 bases of the junction unmatched. The CDR3 spans 16 residues. CDR1 LNHNV and CDR2 YYDKDF come from the germline V gene (reference sequence). CDR3 protein: CATSFGLAEITDTQYF. CDR3 sequence (DNA): TGTGCCACCAGCTTCGGACTAGCGGAGATCACAGATACGCAGTATTTT.

V gene TRBV20-1 combines with J gene TRBJ1-5, with a tentative D call TRBD1 (5 bases). CDR1 is DFQATT, CDR2 SNEGSKA, per germline (reference sequence). The V gene lost 2 bases and the J gene lost 7 bases, with 21 bases spanning the gap. This CDR3 is 16 amino acids long. The CDR3 DNA is TGCAGTGCTAGAACCTGGGGCCAAAGGCCGGGGCAGCCCCAGCATTTT. Its protein is CSARTWGQRPGQPQHF.

This clonotype was picked up many times. This chain connects TRBV2 to TRBJ2-7; D possibly uses TRBD1 or TRBD2 (5 bases each). Trimming pared 1 base from V and 3 bases from J, leaving 13 bases between. From germline, CDR1 is SNHLY and CDR2 FYNNEI. The CDR3 runs 15 residues. The CDR3 sequence: CASSEDWGWGYEQYF. In DNA, the CDR3 is TGTGCCAGCAGTGAAGACTGGGGGTGGGGCTACGAGCAGTACTTC.

The rearrangement uses TRBV4-3 and TRBJ1-4, with 9 bases fitting TRBD1. Germline V gene lookup returns CDR1 LGHNA and CDR2 YSLEER. The J segment lost 5 bases and the V segment lost 4 bases, leaving 5 bases of the junction unmatched. The CDR3 runs to 15 residues. The DNA for the CDR3 is TGCGCCAGCAGCCCATCGGACAGGGGAAATGAAAAACTGTTTTTT. Translation: CASSPSDRGNEKLFF.

This chain connects TRBV14 to TRBJ2-7, with TRBD1 as a possible D gene (6 bases). The CDR3 extends over 12 amino acids. Between the trimmed V and J ends, which lost 3 bases and 9 bases, there was a span of 12 bases. Germline V gene sequence: CDR1 SGHDN, CDR2 FVKESK. CDR3 sequence (DNA): TGTGCCAGCAGCCACTGGGGGCGCGGGCAGTACTTC. It translates to CASSHWGRGQYF.

In this sample, this clonotype turned up many times. J is TRBJ2-2 and V is TRBV2, with D hard to call. The length of the CDR3 is 12 residues. CDR1 SNHLY and CDR2 FYNNEI come from the germline V gene. The CDR3 coding sequence is TGTACCGCAAGGAGAAACACCGGGGAGCTGTTTTTT. Translating it yields CTARRNTGELFF.

This clonotype was detected a few times. This chain links TRBV29-1 with TRBJ1-2; tentatively, D is TRBD1 (6 bases). There are 11 residues in the CDR3. The V gene lost 3 bases and the J gene lost 5 bases, with 7 bases spanning the gap. Germline V gene lookup returns CDR1 SQVTM and CDR2 ANQGSEA. The CDR3 DNA follows: TGCAGCGTTGAGCAGGGGTATGGCTACACCTTC. Encoded protein: CSVEQGYGYTF.

This clonotype was detected many times. This rearrangement joins TRBV6-2 or TRBV6-3 to TRBJ1-1; D call uncertain. CDR3 length: 12 residues. Germline CDR1 MNHEY, CDR2 SVGEGT. The V end lost 2 bases, the J end lost 3 bases, and 4 bases lay between the germline ends. CDR3 amino acids: CASSYPDTEAFF. CDR3 DNA: TGTGCCAGCAGTTACCCTGACACTGAAGCTTTCTTT.